These T cell receptor beta chains were read from a single sample in a study of cytomegalovirus exposure and HLA in healthy donors. Sequencing used immunoSEQ multiplex PCR; TCRdb keeps in-frame clones, though not all of them. The sample lists tens of thousands of clones; approximately 97% were seen once. Sequenced sample: PBMCs. All receptors derive from a woman aged 18-30 years in good health and CMV-seropositive. The CDR3 runs from the conserved cysteine through the conserved F or W. D genes are given only for firm matches.

DNA: TGTGCCAGCTCACCACCCGTGGAGTCCCGGTGGAATAATGAGCAGTTCTTC; CDR3: CASSPPVESRWNNEQFF; J: TRBJ2-1; V: TRBV18; D: -
DNA: TGTGCCAGCAGCTCCGACAGGGCGGATGAGCAGTTCTTC; CDR3: CASSSDRADEQFF; J: TRBJ2-1; V: TRBV5-4; D: TRBD1
DNA: TGTGCCAGCAGCTCTGAGGGAGGTCGGGCCGGGGAGCTGTTTTTT; CDR3: CASSSEGGRAGELFF; J: TRBJ2-2; V: TRBV5-4; D: -
DNA: TGTGCCTGGGGACTAGCGGGAGGGGATACGCAGTATTTT; CDR3: CAWGLAGGDTQYF; J: TRBJ2-3; V: TRBV30; D: TRBD2
DNA: TGTGCCAGCAGCTTGTGGCAGGGGCACGAGCAGTACTTC; CDR3: CASSLWQGHEQYF; J: TRBJ2-7; V: TRBV5-4; D: -
DNA: TGTGCCAGCAGCCAACCCTTTGAGGGCACTGAAGCTTTCTTT; CDR3: CASSQPFEGTEAFF; J: TRBJ1-1; V: TRBV6-5; D: -
DNA: TGTGCCAGCAGCTTTGAAGGGGAATCCTACAATGAGCAGTTCTTC; CDR3: CASSFEGESYNEQFF; J: TRBJ2-1; V: TRBV11-3; D: -
DNA: TGTGCCAGCGGGCCCGGGACAGGCAGACTTGACGCGAACACCGGGGAGCTGTTTTTT; CDR3: CASGPGTGRLDANTGELFF; J: TRBJ2-2; V: TRBV28; D: TRBD1
DNA: TGTGCCAGCAGCTTCCCGGGGGACTATGGCTACACCTTC; CDR3: CASSFPGDYGYTF; J: TRBJ1-2; V: TRBV7-9; D: -
DNA: TGTGCCAGCAGTTACTGGGGGACAGGAGCTAGTGGGGAGCTGTTTTTT; CDR3: CASSYWGTGASGELFF; J: TRBJ2-2; V: TRBV6-6; D: TRBD1
DNA: TGTGCCACGGCTAGAGGGGTAGCGGGAAACAATGAGCAGTTCTTC; CDR3: CATARGVAGNNEQFF; J: TRBJ2-1; V: TRBV19; D: TRBD2
DNA: TGTGCCAGCAGCGGGGACAGAGGATTCTACGAGCAGTACTTC; CDR3: CASSGDRGFYEQYF; J: TRBJ2-7; V: TRBV5-4; D: TRBD1
DNA: TGTGCCATCAGTAAGGGACAATTTAACACTGAAGCTTTCTTT; CDR3: CAISKGQFNTEAFF; J: TRBJ1-1; V: TRBV10-3; D: -
DNA: TGTGCCAGCAGCTCCTCGGGACATAGCAATCAGCCCCAGCATTTT; CDR3: CASSSSGHSNQPQHF; J: TRBJ1-5; V: TRBV11-2; D: -
DNA: TGTGCCAGCAGCCCTCCAGCGGGAGGGCAAGAGACCCAGTACTTC; CDR3: CASSPPAGGQETQYF; J: TRBJ2-5; V: TRBV7-6; D: TRBD2
DNA: TGTGCCAGCAGTGATAGCGGACTTCAAGAGACCCAGTACTTC; CDR3: CASSDSGLQETQYF; J: TRBJ2-5; V: TRBV2; D: -